What follows are 17 T cell receptor beta chains derived from one specimen sequenced in a study of T cells in Graves' hyperthyroidism and ophthalmopathy. Authors of the study amplified TCR beta CDR3 regions from RNA transcripts. With the HTBI primer set, the TCR CDR3 went through a first round of RT-PCR. One entry per CDR3 protein, called by TCRdb with MiXCR from the multiplex PCR reads. The sample lists about 380,000 distinct CDR3 sequences, about a fifth occurring once. The sequencing sample was made of blood. These receptors all come from a man between 18 and 35 years old with Graves' ophthalmopathy.

This clonotype was detected only a few times. V gene TRBV7-8 combines with J gene TRBJ1-2; no clear D gene. Germline CDR1 SGHVS, CDR2 FQNEAQ. There are 13 residues in the CDR3. Trimming stripped 5 bases from V and 5 bases from J, with 12 bases between. The CDR3 here is CASSLRITYGYTF. The CDR3 bases are TGTGCCAGCAGCCTGAGGATCACGTATGGCTACACCTTC.

This clonotype came up many times. V and J are TRBV3-1 and TRBJ2-7, with D maybe TRBD1 (6 bases). The CDR3 runs to 13 residues. The V end was cut by 4 bases, the J end by 3 bases, with 10 bases between. In germline, CDR1 is LGHDT, CDR2 YNNKEL (reference sequence). The CDR3 coding sequence is TGTGCCAGCAGCCGGGACATCTACTACGAGCAGTACTTC. Translated, it gives CASSRDIYYEQYF.

The V call is TRBV5-1, the J call TRBJ2-2; 11 nucleotides line up with TRBD2. The CDR3 is 16 residues long. J was trimmed by 2 bases and V by 3 bases; bases with no gene match: 3. Looked up from germline, CDR1 is SGHRS and CDR2 is YFSETQ. The DNA for the CDR3 is TGCGCCAGCAGCTCACTAGCGGGGGATAACACCGGGGAGCTGTTTTTT. Protein sequence: CASSSLAGDNTGELFF.

On this clonotype: A much larger clonotype is one base distant, so this may be a read error. V and J are TRBV7-3 and TRBJ2-1, with 7 bases that match TRBD1. The CDR3 length is 13 residues. From germline, CDR1 is SGHTA and CDR2 FQGTGA. The CDR3 DNA reads as TGTGCCAGCAGCCCGGGACAGAACAATAAGCAGTTCTTC. Translated, it gives CASSPGQNNKQFF.

There are a few counts of this clonotype. The V gene is TRBV19, the J gene TRBJ2-4, with 11 nucleotides matching TRBD2. The V and J ends lost 3 bases and 3 bases, in that order; junction bases with no gene match: 4. Germline values: CDR1 LNHDA, CDR2 SQIVND (reference sequence). This CDR3 region has 16 residues. The CDR3 nucleotides are TGTGCCAGTAGTATGATGCTAGCGGGGGGCAAAAACATTCAGTACTTC. It encodes CASSMMLAGGKNIQYF.

The rearrangement joins TRBV4-1 to TRBJ2-1; the match to TRBD1 covers 10 bases. The V gene end was trimmed by 2 bases and the J gene end by 3 bases; junction bases not matched to a gene: 4. The CDR3 covers 16 residues. Germline V gives CDR1 MGHRA, CDR2 YSYEKL. CDR3 DNA: TGCGCCAGCAGCCAAAGAGACAGGGGGCACTACAATGAGCAGTTCTTC. Protein sequence: CASSQRDRGHYNEQFF.

Only a few counts were recorded for this clonotype. The rearrangement uses TRBV20-1 and TRBJ1-1; possibly TRBD1 for D (5 bases). From germline, CDR1 is DFQATT and CDR2 SNEGSKA (reference sequence). The CDR3 is 13 residues long. Trimming cost V 6 bases and J 0 bases, with 11 bases left between them. CDR3 coding DNA: TGCAGTGCCCTAATGGGGGTGAACACTGAAGCTTTCTTT. It specifies CSALMGVNTEAFF.

The chain links TRBV20-1 to TRBJ1-5; D gene uncertain. The ends were cut back, 6 bases at V and 4 bases at J, with 28 bases in the middle. Germline V gives CDR1 DFQATT, CDR2 SNEGSKA (reference sequence). The CDR3 spans 18 residues. This chain's CDR3 is CSAVLLHDGQAANQPQHF. The DNA for the CDR3 is TGCAGTGCAGTTCTCCTACATGATGGGCAGGCGGCGAATCAGCCCCAGCATTTT.

This clonotype was counted ten times or more. Here the CDR3 DNA reads TGCGCCAGCAGCCCCGGGACTAGCGGGGGGGGTGAGCAGTTCTTC. Its translation is CASSPGTSGGGEQFF. This chain joins TRBV5-1 and TRBJ2-1; TRBD2 matches at 16 bases. After removal of 4 bases from V and 9 bases from J, the junction contained 4 bases not matched to a gene. Germline-derived CDR1 and CDR2 are SGHRS and YFSETQ. The CDR3 runs 15 residues.

The sample holds many counts of this clonotype. This chain joins TRBV5-1 and TRBJ1-1; TRBD1 agrees at 7 bases. J lost 4 bases, V lost 3 bases, and 6 bases had no gene match. The V gene's germline CDR1 is SGHRS and CDR2 YFSETQ. This CDR3 region has 14 residues. The CDR3: CASSSEGAGTEAFF. CDR3 bases: TGCGCCAGCAGCTCTGAGGGGGCTGGCACTGAAGCTTTCTTT.

This clonotype turned up a few times. The V gene is TRBV9, the J gene TRBJ1-4; D is ambiguous. Germline V gene sequence: CDR1 SGDLS, CDR2 YYNGEE. The germline V and J ends were trimmed by 4 bases and 8 bases, with 12 bases remaining between them. This CDR3 contains 13 residues. The chain's CDR3 is CASSPEEVEKLFF. The CDR3 nucleotides read TGTGCCAGCAGCCCCGAGGAGGTCGAAAAACTGTTTTTT.

This clonotype was observed a few times. The chain has TRBV19 and TRBJ1-2; D gene ambiguous. Germline V CDR1 and CDR2: LNHDA, SQIVND (reference sequence). V shed 6 bases and J shed 8 bases, with 16 bases lying between them. The CDR3 spans 13 residues. The DNA of the CDR3 is TGTGCCAGTAGGACTCATAGCAGAGACGGCTACACCTTC. Translated, it gives CASRTHSRDGYTF.

The chain couples TRBV27 to TRBJ1-4, with TRBD1 matching 11 bases. Losses at the gene ends were 2 bases for V and 3 bases for J; bases not matched to a gene: 5. The germline V gene has CDR1 MNHEY and CDR2 SMNVEV (reference sequence). The CDR3 extends over 17 amino acids. The CDR3 DNA sequence: TGTGCCAGCAGTTTAAGGACAGGGGGCGCATCTAATGAAAAACTGTTTTTT. It translates to CASSLRTGGASNEKLFF. The variable domain in full, with the rest retrieved from reference TRBV27 and TRBJ1-4, is EAQVTQNPRYLITVTGKKLTVTCSQNMNHEYMSWYRQDPGLGLRQIYYSMNVEVTDKGDVPEGYKVSRKEKRNFPLILESPSPNQTSLYFCASSLRTGGASNEKLFFGSGTQLSVL.

The chain has TRBV3-1 and TRBJ1-2; weak D call: TRBD1 (5 bases). The CDR3 runs to 13 residues. The germline CDR1 and CDR2 sequences are LGHDT and YNNKEL (reference sequence). V was shortened by 0 bases and J by 8 bases, with 10 bases between the two germline ends. The CDR3 nucleotides read TGTGCCAGCAGCCAAGAGGGGGGTCCGGGCTACACCTTC. Encoded protein: CASSQEGGPGYTF.

This sequence joins TRBV5-1 and TRBJ2-4, with 8 bases lining up with TRBD1. Germline CDR1 SGHRS, CDR2 YFSETQ. The CDR3 extends over 16 amino acids. Trimming took 2 bases from V and 0 from J; bases not matched to a gene: 4. CDR3 sequence (DNA): TGCGCCAGCAGCTTTACAGGGGGTGAAGCCAAAAACATTCAGTACTTC. Its protein is CASSFTGGEAKNIQYF.

The sample holds a few counts of this clonotype. The chain recombines TRBV3-1 with TRBJ2-2; D is possibly TRBD2 (5 bases). The CDR3 has 18 amino acids. Germline V gene sequence: CDR1 LGHDT, CDR2 YNNKEL (reference sequence). With 3 bases removed from V and 1 base from J, the gap between germline ends came to 18 bases. The CDR3 sequence is CASSHPTGSQGNTGELFF. DNA for the CDR3: TGTGCCAGCAGCCATCCCACGGGAAGCCAAGGGAACACCGGGGAGCTGTTTTTT.

J is TRBJ2-2 and V is TRBV19, with D possibly being TRBD1 (5 bases). Trimming took 2 bases from V and 2 from J, leaving 9 bases between them. The CDR3 runs 15 residues. Germline CDR1 is LNHDA and CDR2 is SQIVND (reference sequence). The CDR3 DNA reads as TGTGCCAGTAGTATAATCGACAGCAACACCGGGGAGCTGTTTTTT. As protein: CASSIIDSNTGELFF.